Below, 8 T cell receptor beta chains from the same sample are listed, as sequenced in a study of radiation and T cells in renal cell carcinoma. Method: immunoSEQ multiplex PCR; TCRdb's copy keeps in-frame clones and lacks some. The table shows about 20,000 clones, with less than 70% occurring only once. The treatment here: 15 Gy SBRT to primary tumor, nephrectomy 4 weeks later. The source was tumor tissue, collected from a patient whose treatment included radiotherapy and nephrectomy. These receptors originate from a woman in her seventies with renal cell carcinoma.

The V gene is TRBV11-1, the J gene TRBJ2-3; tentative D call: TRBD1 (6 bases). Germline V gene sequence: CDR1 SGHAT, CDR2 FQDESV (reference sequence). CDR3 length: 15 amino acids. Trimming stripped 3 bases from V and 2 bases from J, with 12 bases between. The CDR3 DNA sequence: TGTGCCAGCAGCTTGGGGGACACCCTCACAGATACGCAGTATTTT. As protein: CASSLGDTLTDTQYF.

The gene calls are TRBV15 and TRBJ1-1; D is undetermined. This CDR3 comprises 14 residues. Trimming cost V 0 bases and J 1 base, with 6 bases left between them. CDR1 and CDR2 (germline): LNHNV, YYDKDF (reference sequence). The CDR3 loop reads CATSRDMSNTEAFF. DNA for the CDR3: TGTGCCACCAGCAGAGACATGTCGAACACTGAAGCTTTCTTT.

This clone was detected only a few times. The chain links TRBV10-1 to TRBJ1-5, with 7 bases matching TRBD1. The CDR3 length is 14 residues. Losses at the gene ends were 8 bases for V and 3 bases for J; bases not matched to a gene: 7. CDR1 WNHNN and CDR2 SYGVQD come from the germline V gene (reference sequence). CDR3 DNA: TGCGCCAGCGGATGGACAGGACACAATCAGCCCCAGCATTTT. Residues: CASGWTGHNQPQHF.

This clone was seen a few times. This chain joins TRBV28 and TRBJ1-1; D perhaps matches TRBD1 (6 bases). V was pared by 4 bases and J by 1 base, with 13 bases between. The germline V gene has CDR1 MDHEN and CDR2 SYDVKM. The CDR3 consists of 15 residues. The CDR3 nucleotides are TGTGCCAGCAGTTCGCCGACAGGAAGGAACACTGAAGCTTTCTTT. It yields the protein CASSSPTGRNTEAFF.

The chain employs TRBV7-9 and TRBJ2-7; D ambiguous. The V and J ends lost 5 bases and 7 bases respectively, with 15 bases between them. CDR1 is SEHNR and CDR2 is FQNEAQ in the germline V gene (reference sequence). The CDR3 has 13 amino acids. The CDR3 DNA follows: TGTGCCAGCAGCAAGATGACAAAAGCGGAGCAGTACTTC. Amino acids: CASSKMTKAEQYF.

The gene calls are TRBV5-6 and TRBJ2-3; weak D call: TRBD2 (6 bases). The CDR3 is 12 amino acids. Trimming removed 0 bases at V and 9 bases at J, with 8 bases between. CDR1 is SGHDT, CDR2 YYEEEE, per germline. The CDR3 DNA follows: TGTGCCAGCAGCTTGGGCCGGGAGACGCAGTATTTT. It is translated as CASSLGRETQYF. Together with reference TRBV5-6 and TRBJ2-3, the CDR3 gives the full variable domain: DAGVTQSPTHLIKTRGQQVTLRCSPKSGHDTVSWYQQALGQGPQFIFQYYEEEERQRGNFPDRFSGHQFPNYSSELNVNALLLGDSALYLCASSLGRETQYFGPGTRLTVL.

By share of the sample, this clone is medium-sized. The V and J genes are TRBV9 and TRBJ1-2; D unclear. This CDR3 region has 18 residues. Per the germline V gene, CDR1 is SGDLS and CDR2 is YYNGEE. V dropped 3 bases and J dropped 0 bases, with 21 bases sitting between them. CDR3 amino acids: CASSAPSFPTATNYGYTF. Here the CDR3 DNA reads TGTGCCAGCAGCGCCCCCTCCTTTCCGACTGCGACTAACTATGGCTACACCTTC.

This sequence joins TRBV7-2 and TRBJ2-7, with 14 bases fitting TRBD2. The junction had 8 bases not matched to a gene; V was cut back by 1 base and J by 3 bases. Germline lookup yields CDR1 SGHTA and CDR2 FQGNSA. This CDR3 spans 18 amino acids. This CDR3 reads CASSLVTHGLAGGYEQYF. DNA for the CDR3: TGTGCCAGCAGCTTAGTTACCCACGGACTAGCGGGGGGCTACGAGCAGTACTTC.